These 30 T cell receptor beta chains originate from one sample sequenced in a study of a mutant IDH1 vaccine in newly diagnosed glioma. The time point here: week 35, safety follow-up. Every vaccination contained 300 ug of the mutant IDH1 20-mer peptide and was paired with topical imiquimod. These TCRs' antigens remain unknown. Assay used: immunoSEQ multiplex PCR; TCRdb lists only in-frame clones, some missing. Here the sample spans tens of thousands of clones, 76% being singletons. The sequences come from PBMCs, collected from a glioma patient whose treatment included an IDH1 peptide vaccine. Receptors were obtained from a man between 35 and 55 years old with glioma.

In its sample, this clone was seen a few times. The V and J genes are TRBV7-9 and TRBJ2-7; TRBD2 agrees at 10 bases. The CDR3 is 17 amino acids. V lost 1 base to trimming and J lost 0 bases; unmatched junction nucleotides: 6. The germline CDR1 and CDR2 sequences are SEHNR and FQNEAQ (reference sequence). The CDR3 region is CASSLDIAGGLSYEQYF. CDR3 in DNA: TGTGCCAGCAGCTTAGATATAGCGGGAGGCCTCTCCTACGAGCAGTACTTC.

The sample holds one count of this clone. This chain connects TRBV7-2 to TRBJ2-5, with D perhaps TRBD1 (7 bases). The V end was cut by 4 bases, the J end by 4 bases, with 19 bases between. Germline V gene data show CDR1 as SGHTA and CDR2 as FQGNSA. This CDR3 contains 16 residues. CDR3 nucleotides: TGTGCCAGCAGCTCTGGAGTCCAGGGGGGCAGAGAGACCCAGTACTTC. This translates into CASSSGVQGGRETQYF.

The V and J genes are TRBV5-1 and TRBJ1-3; no clear D. V was shortened by 4 bases and J by 0 bases, with 5 bases between the two germline ends. The CDR3 runs 13 residues. Germline assignment: CDR1 SGHRS and CDR2 YFSETQ. The CDR3: CASSGPSGNTIYF. CDR3 bases: TGCGCCAGCAGCGGCCCCTCTGGAAACACCATATATTTT.

DNA of the CDR3: TGTGCCAGCAGCTTGGTAGCGGGAGAAGAGACCCAGTACTTC. Its protein is CASSLVAGEETQYF. The V gene is TRBV5-5, the J gene TRBJ2-5; 9 bases map to TRBD2. Trimming took 0 bases from V and 3 from J; bases not matched to a gene: 0. The CDR3 consists of 14 residues. CDR1 and CDR2 (germline): SGHKS, YYEKEE (reference sequence). Drawing the rest from reference TRBV5-5 and TRBJ2-5, the complete variable domain is DAGVTQSPTHLIKTRGQQVTLRCSPISGHKSVSWYQQVLGQGPQFIFQYYEKEERGRGNFPDRFSARQFPNYSSELNVNALLLGDSALYLCASSLVAGEETQYFGPGTRLLVL.

This rearrangement joins TRBV7-9 to TRBJ1-2; possible D gene TRBD1, 5 bases. This CDR3 has 13 residues. V was trimmed by 5 bases and J by 3 bases, leaving 10 bases between them. CDR1 is SEHNR, CDR2 FQNEAQ, per germline (reference sequence). The CDR3 nucleotides read TGTGCCAGCAGCCCCAGGGTGGACTATGGCTACACCTTC. Amino acids: CASSPRVDYGYTF.

The V and J genes are TRBV7-2 and TRBJ2-6; 7 nucleotides line up with TRBD2. The CDR3 runs 14 residues. In germline, CDR1 is SGHTA, CDR2 FQGNSA. Trimming at V came to 4 bases and at J to 8 bases, leaving 5 bases not matched to a gene. The CDR3 DNA follows: TGTGCCAGCAGCTCTAGCGGCGCGTCCAACGTCCTGACTTTC. This sequence encodes CASSSSGASNVLTF.

This clone was found a few times. The J gene is TRBJ1-4, the V gene TRBV4-1; D remains ambiguous. The length of the CDR3 is 13 residues. Germline CDR1 is MGHRA and CDR2 is YSYEKL. Trimming took off 6 bases at V and 4 bases at J, with 9 bases between the two ends. The CDR3 loop is CASRRGLNEKLFF. The CDR3 nucleotides are TGCGCCAGCAGGAGAGGCCTTAATGAAAAACTGTTTTTT.

The chain couples TRBV6-1 to TRBJ2-7, with 13 bases matching TRBD2. Germline-derived CDR1 and CDR2 are MNHNS and SASEGT. V was clipped by 5 bases and J by 7 bases; unmatched bases: 8. The CDR3 runs to 15 residues. The CDR3 DNA follows: TGTGCCAGCAGTTCCCGGACTAGCGGGAGTGTAGAGCAGTACGTC. Its protein product is CASSSRTSGSVEQYV.

The chain uses TRBV19 and TRBJ2-1; D is uncertain. The V gene's germline CDR1 is LNHDA and CDR2 SQIVND (reference sequence). The CDR3 runs 14 residues. Trimming took 10 bases from V and 2 from J, leaving 15 bases between them. Written as DNA, the CDR3 is TGTGCCACGACCCCCGCCACGACCTACAATGAGCAGTTCTTC. This codes for CATTPATTYNEQFF.

J is TRBJ2-7 and V is TRBV9, with D tentatively TRBD2 (5 bases). Germline loops: CDR1 SGDLS, CDR2 YYNGEE. This CDR3 has 14 amino acids. V lost 4 bases to trimming and J lost 5 bases, with 16 bases between them. CDR3 protein: CASSPRGRAHEQYF. In DNA form, the CDR3 reads TGTGCCAGCAGCCCCCGGGGTAGAGCCCACGAGCAGTACTTC.

The rearrangement links TRBV15 to TRBJ1-1; D call uncertain. The CDR3 is 13 residues long. Germline CDR1 LNHNV, CDR2 YYDKDF (reference sequence). V was pared by 0 bases and J by 11 bases, with 13 bases between. For the CDR3, the DNA is TGTGCCACCAGCAGAGATTCCCGGTCGGGCGCTTTCTTT. It is translated as CATSRDSRSGAFF. Together with reference TRBV15 and TRBJ1-1, the CDR3 gives the full variable domain: DAMVIQNPRYQVTQFGKPVTLSCSQTLNHNVMYWYQQKSSQAPKLLFHYYDKDFNNEADTPDNFQSRRPNTSFCFLDIRSPGLGDTAMYLCATSRDSRSGAFFGQGTRLTVV.

This clone was counted a few times. The chain recombines TRBV9 with TRBJ2-1; tentatively, D is TRBD1 (6 bases). Germline V CDR1 and CDR2: SGDLS, YYNGEE. Trimming pared 4 bases from V and 0 bases from J, leaving 14 bases between. CDR3 length: 16 amino acids. The CDR3 nucleotides read TGTGCCAGCAGCCCAACCGGGACACTCTCCTACAATGAGCAGTTCTTC. It codes for CASSPTGTLSYNEQFF.

V is TRBV7-9 and J is TRBJ2-2; 7 nucleotides match TRBD1. After removal of 6 bases from V and 5 bases from J, the junction contained 9 bases not matched to a gene. There are 15 residues in the CDR3. The V gene's germline CDR1 is SEHNR and CDR2 FQNEAQ (reference sequence). CDR3 sequence (DNA): TGTGCCAGCAGTAACAGGGGCAGAGGGACCGGGGAGCTGTTTTTT. It specifies CASSNRGRGTGELFF.

The genes are TRBV18 and TRBJ1-2; tentatively, D is TRBD1 (6 bases). This CDR3 region has 19 residues. The V gene's germline CDR1 is KGHSH and CDR2 LQKENI. The V end was cut by 2 bases, the J end by 8 bases, with 30 bases between. The CDR3 reads CASSPSLNPAGGAKRGYTF. For the CDR3, the DNA is TGTGCCAGCTCACCATCCCTGAATCCGGCCGGGGGCGCAAAAAGGGGCTACACCTTC. Full variable domain (missing parts from reference TRBV18 and TRBJ1-2): NAGVMQNPRHLVRRRGQEARLRCSPMKGHSHVYWYRQLPEEGLKFMVYLQKENIIDESGMPKERFSAEFPKEGPSILRIQQVVRGDSAAYFCASSPSLNPAGGAKRGYTFGSGTRLTVV.

The chain joins TRBV2 to TRBJ2-2; D gene unclear. The V end lost 3 bases, the J end lost 2 bases, and 10 bases lay between the germline ends. Germline CDR1 SNHLY, CDR2 FYNNEI. The CDR3 consists of 15 residues. The CDR3 loop reads CASSELTTNTGELFF. Written as DNA, the CDR3 is TGTGCCAGCAGTGAGTTGACAACTAACACCGGGGAGCTGTTTTTT.

This chain uses TRBV27 with TRBJ1-2; D may be TRBD1 (6 bases). The germline V and J ends were trimmed by 6 bases and 2 bases, with 13 bases remaining between them. The germline V gene encodes CDR1 MNHEY and CDR2 SMNVEV (reference sequence). This CDR3 region has 14 residues. The CDR3 nucleotides read TGTGCCAGCAGAAAAGGGGGGGGCAACTATGGCTACACCTTC. Translation gives CASRKGGGNYGYTF.

This chain joins TRBV30 and TRBJ1-6, with D tentatively TRBD1 (5 bases). From germline, CDR1 is GTSNPN and CDR2 SVGIG (reference sequence). V lost 5 bases to trimming and J lost 6 bases, with 8 bases between them. The length of the CDR3 is 12 residues. CDR3 DNA: TGTGCCTGGGGGGCGACTAATTCACCCCTCCACTTT. As protein: CAWGATNSPLHF. The full variable domain, completed using reference TRBV30 and TRBJ1-6, is SQTIHQWPATLVQPVGSPLSLECTVEGTSNPNLYWYRQAAGRGLQLLFYSVGIGQISSEVPQNLSASRPQDRQFILSSKKLLLSDSGFYLCAWGATNSPLHFGNGTRLTVT.

CDR3 in amino acids: CASSYRGGNEQFF. Written as DNA, the CDR3 is TGTGCCAGCAGTTACCGGGGGGGCAATGAGCAGTTCTTC. The chain couples TRBV6-6 to TRBJ2-1; TRBD2 matches 8 bases. The V and J ends lost 2 bases and 6 bases, in that order; junction bases with no gene match: 0. The germline V gene has CDR1 MNHNY and CDR2 SVGAGI (reference sequence). The CDR3 is made up of 13 amino acids.

V is TRBV7-8 and J is TRBJ2-2, with D tentatively TRBD1 or TRBD2 (5 bases each). Between the trimmed V and J ends, which lost 5 bases and 2 bases, there was a span of 12 bases. This CDR3 has 15 residues. Germline CDR1 SGHVS, CDR2 FQNEAQ. CDR3 nucleotide sequence: TGTGCCAGCAGCAAAGGGACGGGAAACACCGGGGAGCTGTTTTTT. It specifies CASSKGTGNTGELFF.

The genes are TRBV6-5 and TRBJ1-1, with a tentative D call TRBD1 (5 bases). Looked up from germline, CDR1 is MNHEY and CDR2 is SVGAGI. This CDR3 comprises 15 residues. V was trimmed by 4 bases and J by 0 bases, leaving 12 bases between them. In DNA, the CDR3 is TGTGCCAGCAGTTCATTCGGGACGCTGAACACTGAAGCTTTCTTT. Its translation: CASSSFGTLNTEAFF.

V is TRBV15 and J is TRBJ2-2; D may be TRBD2 (6 bases). Trimming took 4 bases from V and 8 from J, leaving 14 bases between them. This CDR3 contains 14 residues. Germline CDR1 reads LNHNV; CDR2 reads YYDKDF (reference sequence). The CDR3 nucleotides read TGTGCCACCAGCACCCGGACTAACCCTGGGGAGCTGTTTTTT. Encoded protein: CATSTRTNPGELFF.

V usage is TRBV6-5 and J usage is TRBJ2-1; no clear D. There are 14 residues in the CDR3. Germline V lookup: CDR1 MNHEY, CDR2 SVGAGI. V dropped 6 bases and J dropped 6 bases, with 15 bases sitting between them. This CDR3 reads CASRGSQRINEQFF. CDR3 DNA sequence: TGTGCCAGCAGAGGCAGCCAGAGGATCAATGAGCAGTTCTTC.

The rearrangement joins TRBV27 to TRBJ2-3, with D possibly TRBD2 on 5 matching bases. The CDR3 is 14 amino acids. The germline CDR1 and CDR2 sequences are MNHEY and SMNVEV (reference sequence). The V and J ends lost 8 bases and 5 bases respectively, with 17 bases between them. For the CDR3, the DNA is TGTGCCAGCTCGGACGGACTGGGGTTAGATACGCAGTATTTT. It codes for CASSDGLGLDTQYF.

In its sample, this clone was seen once. V usage is TRBV7-2 and J usage is TRBJ1-2; the match to TRBD1 covers 8 bases. CDR1 is SGHTA, CDR2 FQGNSA, per germline. The CDR3 runs 13 residues. V gave up 4 bases and J gave up 4 bases; unmatched junction bases: 2. The DNA of the CDR3 is TGTGCCAGCAGCTCCACAGGGGGCTATGGCTACACCTTC. Amino acids: CASSSTGGYGYTF.

V is TRBV7-9 and J is TRBJ2-1; 9 bases fit TRBD1. Germline lookup yields CDR1 SEHNR and CDR2 FQNEAQ (reference sequence). The CDR3 length is 15 residues. Losses at the gene ends were 5 bases for V and 6 bases for J; bases not matched to a gene: 8. The CDR3 DNA reads TGTGCCAGCAGCATCTCGGACAGGGGAAGCAATGAGCAGTTCTTC. It specifies CASSISDRGSNEQFF. The full variable domain, completed using reference TRBV7-9 and TRBJ2-1, is DTGVSQNPRHKITKRGQNVTFRCDPISEHNRLYWYRQTLGQGPEFLTYFQNEAQLEKSRLLSDRFSAERPKGSFSTLEIQRTEQGDSAMYLCASSISDRGSNEQFFGPGTRLTVL.

V usage is TRBV29-1 and J usage is TRBJ2-1, with D tentatively TRBD1 (6 bases). CDR1 and CDR2 from the germline V gene are SQVTM and ANQGSEA. This CDR3 region has 12 residues. V gave up 7 bases and J gave up 6 bases, with 13 bases separating them. The CDR3 loop reads CSGLRRGNEQFF. The CDR3 DNA reads TGCAGCGGTTTACGCAGGGGCAATGAGCAGTTCTTC.

This chain links TRBV15 with TRBJ1-2; D remains ambiguous. The CDR3 covers 15 residues. Trimming pared 5 bases from V and 4 bases from J, leaving 17 bases between. CDR1 is LNHNV, CDR2 YYDKDF, per germline (reference sequence). The CDR3 DNA sequence: TGTGCCACCAGCCCCTCATCGGGGAGACTCTATGGCTACACCTTC. Amino acid sequence: CATSPSSGRLYGYTF.

This clone was counted once. The chain carries TRBV5-1 and TRBJ2-3; D ambiguous. Trimming cost V 4 bases and J 5 bases, with 8 bases left between them. Germline V CDR1 and CDR2: SGHRS, YFSETQ. The CDR3 sequence is 12 residues long. The CDR3 bases are TGCGCCAGCAGCCCGTCCCGAGATACGCAGTATTTT. It codes for CASSPSRDTQYF. Using reference TRBV5-1 and TRBJ2-3 for the parts outside the CDR3, the full variable domain is KAGVTQTPRYLIKTRGQQVTLSCSPISGHRSVSWYQQTPGQGLQFLFEYFSETQRNKGNFPGRFSGRQFSNSRSEMNVSTLELGDSALYLCASSPSRDTQYFGPGTRLTVL.

V usage is TRBV7-2 and J usage is TRBJ1-4; D gene unclear. The V gene lost 5 bases and the J gene lost 4 bases, with 14 bases spanning the gap. The CDR3 contains 15 residues. Germline V gene lookup returns CDR1 SGHTA and CDR2 FQGNSA. CDR3 sequence: CASSLDFTGNEKLFF. The CDR3 DNA is TGTGCCAGCAGCCTCGATTTCACGGGTAATGAAAAACTGTTTTTT.

This clone was counted only a few times. The gene calls are TRBV13 and TRBJ2-5, with 7 bases aligning to TRBD1. The CDR3 length is 11 residues. The V and J ends lost 5 bases and 7 bases, in that order; junction bases with no gene match: 1. Germline V gene sequence: CDR1 PRHDT, CDR2 FYEKMQ (reference sequence). The DNA for the CDR3 is TGTGCCAGCAGCCCAGGGGGGACCCAGTACTTC. It encodes CASSPGGTQYF.